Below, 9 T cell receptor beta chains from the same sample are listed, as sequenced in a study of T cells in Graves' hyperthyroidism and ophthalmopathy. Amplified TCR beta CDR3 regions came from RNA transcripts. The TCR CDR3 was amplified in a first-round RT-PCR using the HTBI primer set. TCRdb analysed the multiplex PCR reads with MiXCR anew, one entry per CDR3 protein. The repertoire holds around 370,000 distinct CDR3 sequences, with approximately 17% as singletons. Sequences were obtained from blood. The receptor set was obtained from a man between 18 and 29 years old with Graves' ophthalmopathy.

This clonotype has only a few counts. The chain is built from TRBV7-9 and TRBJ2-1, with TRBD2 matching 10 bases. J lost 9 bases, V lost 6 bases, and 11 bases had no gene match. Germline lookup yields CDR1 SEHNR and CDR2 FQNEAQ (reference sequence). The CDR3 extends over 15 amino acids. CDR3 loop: CASSRDSSGGSEQFF. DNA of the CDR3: TGTGCCAGCAGTCGGGACTCTAGCGGGGGAAGTGAGCAGTTCTTC.

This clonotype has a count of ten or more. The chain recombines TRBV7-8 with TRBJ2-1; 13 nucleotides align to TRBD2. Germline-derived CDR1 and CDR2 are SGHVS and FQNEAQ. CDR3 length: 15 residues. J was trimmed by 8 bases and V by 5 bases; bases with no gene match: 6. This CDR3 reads CASSSRLAGGYEQFF. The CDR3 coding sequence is TGTGCCAGCAGCAGCCGACTAGCGGGGGGCTATGAGCAGTTCTTC.

DNA of the CDR3: TGTGCCAGTAGTATAGGGTCGGGGGTCTATGGCTACACCTTC. Translating gives CASSIGSGVYGYTF. The chain has TRBV19 and TRBJ1-2; maybe TRBD1 (5 bases). V dropped 1 base and J dropped 4 bases, with 10 bases sitting between them. This CDR3 spans 14 amino acids. The germline CDR1 and CDR2 sequences are LNHDA and SQIVND (reference sequence).

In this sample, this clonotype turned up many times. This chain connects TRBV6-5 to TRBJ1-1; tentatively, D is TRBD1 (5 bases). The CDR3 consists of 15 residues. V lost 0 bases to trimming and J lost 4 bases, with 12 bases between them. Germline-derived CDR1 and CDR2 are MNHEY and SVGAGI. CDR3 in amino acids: CASSYSPRGSTEAFF. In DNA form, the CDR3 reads TGTGCCAGCAGTTACTCACCTCGGGGGAGCACTGAAGCTTTCTTT.

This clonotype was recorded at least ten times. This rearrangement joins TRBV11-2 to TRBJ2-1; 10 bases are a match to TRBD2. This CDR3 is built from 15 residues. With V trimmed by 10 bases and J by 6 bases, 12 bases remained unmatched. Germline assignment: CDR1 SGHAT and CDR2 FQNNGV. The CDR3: CATKLSGGELNEQFF. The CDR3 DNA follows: TGTGCCACCAAGTTGAGCGGGGGGGAACTCAATGAGCAGTTCTTC.

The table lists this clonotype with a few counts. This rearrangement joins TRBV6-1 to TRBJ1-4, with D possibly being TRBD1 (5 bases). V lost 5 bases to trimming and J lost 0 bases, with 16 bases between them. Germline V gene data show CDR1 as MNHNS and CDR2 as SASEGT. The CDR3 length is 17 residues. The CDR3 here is CASSYGRTPATNEKLFF. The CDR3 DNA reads TGTGCCAGCAGTTACGGCCGGACACCTGCAACTAATGAAAAACTGTTTTTT.

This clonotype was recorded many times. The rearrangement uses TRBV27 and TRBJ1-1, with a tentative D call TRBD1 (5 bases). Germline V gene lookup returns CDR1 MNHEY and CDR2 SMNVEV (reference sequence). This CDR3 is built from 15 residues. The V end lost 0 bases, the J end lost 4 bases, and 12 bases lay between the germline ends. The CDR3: CASSLSFPGPTEAFF. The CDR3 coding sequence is TGTGCCAGCAGTTTATCGTTCCCAGGGCCCACTGAAGCTTTCTTT.

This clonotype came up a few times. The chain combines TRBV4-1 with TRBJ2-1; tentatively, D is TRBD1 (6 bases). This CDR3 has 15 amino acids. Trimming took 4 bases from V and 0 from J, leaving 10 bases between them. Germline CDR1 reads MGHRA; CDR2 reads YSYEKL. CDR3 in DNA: TGCGCCAGCAGCCCCGGACAGAGCTCCTACAATGAGCAGTTCTTC. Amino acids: CASSPGQSSYNEQFF.

CDR3 residues: CASSRETGGLTDTQYF. The CDR3 region has the DNA TGTGCCAGCAGCAGGGAGACAGGGGGCCTTACAGATACGCAGTATTTT. The V and J genes are TRBV5-8 and TRBJ2-3, with TRBD1 identical over 10 bases. The CDR3 extends over 16 amino acids. With 4 bases clipped from V and 3 bases from J, the junction kept 8 bases outside the gene matches. CDR1 and CDR2 from the germline V gene are SGHTS and YDEGEE.